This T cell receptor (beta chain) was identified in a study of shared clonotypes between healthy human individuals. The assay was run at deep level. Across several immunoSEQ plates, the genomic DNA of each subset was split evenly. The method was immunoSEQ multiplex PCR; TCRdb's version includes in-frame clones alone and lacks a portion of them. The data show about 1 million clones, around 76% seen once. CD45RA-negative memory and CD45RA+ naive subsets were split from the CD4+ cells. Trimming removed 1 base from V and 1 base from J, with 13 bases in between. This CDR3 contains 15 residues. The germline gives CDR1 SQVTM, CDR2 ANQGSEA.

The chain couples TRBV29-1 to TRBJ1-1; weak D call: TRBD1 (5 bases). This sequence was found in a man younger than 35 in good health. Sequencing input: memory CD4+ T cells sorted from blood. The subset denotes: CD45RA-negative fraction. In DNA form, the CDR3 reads TGCAGCGTTGAAGTACGGGGGAGTGGGAACACTGAAGCTTTCTTT. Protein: CSVEVRGSGNTEAFF.